One T cell receptor (beta chain) is described in this entry. Its antigen is not identified. The data derive from a study of T cell responses to AZD1222 COVID-19 vaccine. Study-level results: Vaccine-associated CD4 TCRs spanned spike, dominant at 160-218 and 743-854. Baseline serostatus was positive in only six AZD1222 recipients.

Here immunoSEQ multiplex PCR was the method, and the copy in TCRdb shows in-frame clones only, minus some. The sample has some 150,000 clones; around nine tenths are singletons. The sequencing here drew on peripheral blood, taken on day 0 of AZD1222 vaccination. The clonotype originates from an adult in good health.

CDR3 sequence: CASSSAAGLWQPQHF. As DNA, the CDR3 is TGTGCCAGCAGCAGTGCCGCAGGGTTATGGCAGCCCCAGCATTTT. The J gene is TRBJ1-5, the V gene TRBV2; D may be TRBD1 (5 bases). The CDR3 totals 15 residues. Deletions cut 6 bases from V and 7 bases from J, with 19 bases between. Germline-derived CDR1 and CDR2 are SNHLY and FYNNEI.